This T cell receptor beta chain is drawn from a study of a mutant IDH1 vaccine in newly diagnosed glioma. V dropped 4 bases and J dropped 8 bases, with 28 bases sitting between them. Germline V gives CDR1 SGDLS, CDR2 YYNGEE. There are 17 residues in the CDR3. With respect to this clone: Its antigen is as yet unknown.

The data were produced by immunoSEQ multiplex PCR, yet TCRdb's version contains in-frame clones alone and is incomplete. The sample lists approximately 110,000 clones, 75% to 90% seen once, with 0.5% to 0.65% in the top ten. Specified time point: week 11, during vaccination. Every single dose of the vaccine, 300 ug of mutant IDH1 20-mer peptide, came with topical imiquimod. This clonotype was obtained from a woman in her forties or fifties with glioma. Here the sequenced sample was PBMCs, taken from a glioma patient whose treatment included an IDH1 peptide vaccine. The chain employs TRBV9 and TRBJ2-7, with a weak D call TRBD1 (6 bases). CDR3 in amino acids: CASSPRPWTAPPAQQYF. The CDR3 DNA is TGTGCCAGCAGCCCTCGCCCATGGACAGCCCCCCCGGCGCAGCAGTACTTC.